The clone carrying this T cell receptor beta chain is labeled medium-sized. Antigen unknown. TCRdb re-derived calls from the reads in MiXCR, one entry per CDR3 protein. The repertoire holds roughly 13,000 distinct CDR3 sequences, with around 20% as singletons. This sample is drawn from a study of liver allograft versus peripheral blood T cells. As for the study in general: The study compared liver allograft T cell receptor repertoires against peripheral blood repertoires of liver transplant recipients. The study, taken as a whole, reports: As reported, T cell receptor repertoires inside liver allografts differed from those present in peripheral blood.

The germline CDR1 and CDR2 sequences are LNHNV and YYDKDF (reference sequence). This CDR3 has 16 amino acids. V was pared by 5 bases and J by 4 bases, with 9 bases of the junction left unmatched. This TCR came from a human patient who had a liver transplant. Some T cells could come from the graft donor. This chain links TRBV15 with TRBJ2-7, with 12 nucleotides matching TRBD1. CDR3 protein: CATSSYRDRGQYEQYF. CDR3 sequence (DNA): TGTGCCACCAGCTCCTACCGGGACAGGGGGCAGTACGAGCAGTACTTC.